The rows below give T cell receptor beta chains drawn from one sample of a study of spatial heterogeneity in lung cancer. TCRdb redid the calling of the 5' RACE reads with MiXCR, one entry per CDR3 protein. The sample carries about 39,000 distinct CDR3 sequences, approximately 3% recorded once. The sample here was normal lung tissue next to the tumor, taken at surgery. Every receptor here comes from a male donor with early-stage non-small cell lung cancer. CDR3s include the opening cysteine and the closing phenylalanine or tryptophan. A D gene is named only where the DNA matches it firmly.

d_call j_call v_call cdr3_aa
TRBD1 TRBJ2-3 TRBV7-2 CASSRGQGFDTQYF
TRBD2 TRBJ2-1 TRBV9 CASSLSGGAYNEQFF
- TRBJ2-1 TRBV30 CAWSFTGNEQFF
- TRBJ1-5 TRBV3-1 CASSQGNGGQPQHF
- TRBJ1-4 TRBV19 CASKARATNEKLFF
- TRBJ1-2 TRBV5-1 CASSLARRDYGYTF
- TRBJ1-5 TRBV7-8 CASSLDVRGNQPQHF
TRBD1 TRBJ2-7 TRBV20-1 CSAGGQGNYEQYF
TRBD2 TRBJ2-1 TRBV7-9 CASRYSGTGNEQFF
- TRBJ1-3 TRBV29-1 CSVWTAGNTIYF
- TRBJ2-5 TRBV20-1 CSASSEETQYF
- TRBJ2-7 TRBV10-2 CASSDIARGSYEQYF
- TRBJ2-7 TRBV5-5 CASSWSANYEQYF
TRBD1 TRBJ2-5 TRBV7-9 CASSLVNRGPKETQYF
- TRBJ2-2 TRBV5-4 CASSLGVQGSSGELFF
- TRBJ2-4 TRBV20-1 CSASRYAIQGREGKNIQYF